This TCR beta chain originates from a study of CD4 T cells in relation to SARS-CoV-2 and coronaviruses. The unexposed donors gave CD4+ T cells in about 2010-2018, prior to COVID-19. CD4 enrichment then naive enrichment separated naive from memory CD4+ cells. As for this clone: Its antigen is currently unknown.

Notes on the study in general: Around 60% of donors had memory CD4+ clonotypes crossrecognizing SARS-CoV-2 and common cold coronavirus spike. Monoreactive clones expanded significantly more to SARS-CoV-2 than crossreactive clones did.

The CDR3 extends over 14 amino acids. Trimming removed 1 base at V and 9 bases at J, with 13 bases between. The germline V gene encodes CDR1 LNHDA and CDR2 SQIVND (reference sequence). Produced via immunoSEQ multiplex PCR; TCRdb's table is partial and in-frame only. The data show around 65,000 clones, approximately 87% seen once. The chain has TRBV19 and TRBJ1-5; tentatively, D is TRBD1 (6 bases). Sample: memory CD4+ T cells from PBMCs. This TCR was sampled from a human donor in good health. As DNA, the CDR3 is TGTGCCAGTAGTATAGGGGGGCCAAGGGGGCCCCAGCATTTT. This codes for CASSIGGPRGPQHF.